A selection of T cell receptor beta chains follows, all from one sample in a study of blood T cell repertoires in COVID-19. Sequencing used immunoSEQ multiplex PCR; TCRdb keeps in-frame clones, though not all of them. The sample yields about 86,000 clones, 87% seen once. Sequenced: peripheral blood. The receptors derive from a human donor in a cohort sampled during active COVID-19. The conserved cysteine and the conserved F or W are not part of the CDR3 here. D genes are given only for firm matches. For some rows the clone size is stated as once, few or many, or as a class when expanded; others skip it.

d_gene: TRBD1
j_gene: TRBJ2-4
v_gene: TRBV2
abundance: .
CDR3aa: ASSPDRGPRKNIQY

d_gene: .
j_gene: TRBJ2-6
v_gene: TRBV28
abundance: .
CDR3aa: ASTPPGGANVLT

d_gene: .
j_gene: TRBJ2-7
v_gene: TRBV6-5
abundance: .
CDR3aa: ASSYSRLSSYEQY

d_gene: TRBD2
j_gene: TRBJ2-2
v_gene: TRBV4-1
abundance: .
CDR3aa: ASSQRTSGRGTGELF

d_gene: TRBD2
j_gene: TRBJ2-7
v_gene: TRBV4-1
abundance: .
CDR3aa: ASSQVPRGDIYEQY

d_gene: TRBD1
j_gene: TRBJ1-2
v_gene: TRBV10-3
abundance: .
CDR3aa: AISETGQGGYGYT

d_gene: TRBD1
j_gene: TRBJ1-1
v_gene: TRBV27
abundance: .
CDR3aa: ASSWRTGRYTEAF

d_gene: .
j_gene: TRBJ2-1
v_gene: TRBV25-1
abundance: .
CDR3aa: ASSEPLGTGNEQF

d_gene: .
j_gene: TRBJ1-4
v_gene: TRBV28
abundance: .
CDR3aa: ATREGTNEKLF

d_gene: .
j_gene: TRBJ2-7
v_gene: TRBV5-1
abundance: .
CDR3aa: ASSLEASRTYEQY

d_gene: .
j_gene: TRBJ1-2
v_gene: TRBV28
abundance: .
CDR3aa: ASSLPNRDGGYT

d_gene: TRBD2
j_gene: TRBJ2-7
v_gene: TRBV28
abundance: .
CDR3aa: ASSFPLADLREQY

d_gene: TRBD2
j_gene: TRBJ2-1
v_gene: TRBV27
abundance: .
CDR3aa: ASSLSAGGPYNEQF

d_gene: TRBD2
j_gene: TRBJ2-5
v_gene: TRBV7-2
abundance: .
CDR3aa: ASSLAGGWGGETQY

d_gene: .
j_gene: TRBJ1-1
v_gene: TRBV30
abundance: .
CDR3aa: AWGSTSVTEAF

d_gene: TRBD1
j_gene: TRBJ2-7
v_gene: TRBV24-1
abundance: .
CDR3aa: ATARQGKDEQY

d_gene: .
j_gene: TRBJ1-2
v_gene: TRBV5-1
abundance: .
CDR3aa: ASSLVGDGYT

d_gene: .
j_gene: TRBJ1-3
v_gene: TRBV28
abundance: .
CDR3aa: ASSLSLYSGNTIY

d_gene: .
j_gene: TRBJ1-1
v_gene: TRBV12-3/TRBV12-4
abundance: .
CDR3aa: ASSLRSLEAF

d_gene: TRBD1
j_gene: TRBJ1-1
v_gene: TRBV29-1
abundance: .
CDR3aa: SYNRGRSIGRLGEAF

d_gene: TRBD1
j_gene: TRBJ2-7
v_gene: TRBV27
abundance: .
CDR3aa: ASSSTGTGEQY

d_gene: TRBD1
j_gene: TRBJ2-1
v_gene: TRBV29-1
abundance: .
CDR3aa: SVVGQGYNEQF

d_gene: .
j_gene: TRBJ1-2
v_gene: TRBV24-1
abundance: .
CDR3aa: ATSANRDYGYT

d_gene: .
j_gene: TRBJ2-1
v_gene: TRBV28
abundance: .
CDR3aa: ASSLVHEQF

d_gene: .
j_gene: TRBJ2-1
v_gene: TRBV7-2
abundance: .
CDR3aa: ASSPGRGGKEEQF

d_gene: .
j_gene: TRBJ1-2
v_gene: TRBV9
abundance: once
CDR3aa: ASSQGNYNYGYT

d_gene: .
j_gene: TRBJ2-5
v_gene: TRBV2
abundance: .
CDR3aa: ASTGITEKETQY

d_gene: .
j_gene: TRBJ1-2
v_gene: TRBV28
abundance: few
CDR3aa: ASGGGDYYGYT

d_gene: .
j_gene: TRBJ1-5
v_gene: TRBV21-1
abundance: .
CDR3aa: ASTPSRGDQPQH

d_gene: TRBD1
j_gene: TRBJ2-5
v_gene: TRBV6-6
abundance: .
CDR3aa: ASGNSRGRETQY

d_gene: TRBD1
j_gene: TRBJ2-5
v_gene: TRBV11-2
abundance: .
CDR3aa: ASSSNRGKGETQY

d_gene: TRBD2
j_gene: TRBJ2-1
v_gene: TRBV10-3
abundance: .
CDR3aa: AISESRGREGYNEQF

d_gene: TRBD2
j_gene: TRBJ2-3
v_gene: TRBV28
abundance: .
CDR3aa: ASSGGGAGRVTDTQY

d_gene: .
j_gene: TRBJ1-1
v_gene: TRBV28
abundance: .
CDR3aa: ASSAGGLNTEAF

d_gene: .
j_gene: TRBJ2-1
v_gene: TRBV9
abundance: .
CDR3aa: ASSVRGTYNEQF

d_gene: TRBD2
j_gene: TRBJ2-3
v_gene: TRBV6-5
abundance: .
CDR3aa: ASSWTSGRVTDTQY

d_gene: TRBD2
j_gene: TRBJ2-3
v_gene: TRBV7-3
abundance: .
CDR3aa: ASSPPGLADTQY

d_gene: TRBD1
j_gene: TRBJ1-6
v_gene: TRBV15
abundance: once
CDR3aa: ATSREQGPPYNSPLH

d_gene: .
j_gene: TRBJ1-3
v_gene: TRBV7-9
abundance: .
CDR3aa: ASSSRGRRAGNTIY

d_gene: TRBD2
j_gene: TRBJ2-2
v_gene: TRBV6-5
abundance: .
CDR3aa: ASREGLDTGELF

d_gene: TRBD2
j_gene: TRBJ2-7
v_gene: TRBV28
abundance: .
CDR3aa: ASSPTSGSVGEQY